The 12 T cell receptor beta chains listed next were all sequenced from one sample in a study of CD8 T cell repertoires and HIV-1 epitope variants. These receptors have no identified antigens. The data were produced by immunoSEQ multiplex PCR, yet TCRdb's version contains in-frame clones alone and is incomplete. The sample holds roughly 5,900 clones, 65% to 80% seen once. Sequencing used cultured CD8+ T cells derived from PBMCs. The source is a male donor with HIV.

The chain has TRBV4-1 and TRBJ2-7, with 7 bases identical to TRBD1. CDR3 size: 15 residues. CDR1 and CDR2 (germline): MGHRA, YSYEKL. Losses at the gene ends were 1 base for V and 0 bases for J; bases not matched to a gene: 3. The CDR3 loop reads CASSQGRDSSYEQYF. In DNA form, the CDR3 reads TGCGCCAGCAGCCAAGGTCGGGACAGCTCCTACGAGCAGTACTTC.

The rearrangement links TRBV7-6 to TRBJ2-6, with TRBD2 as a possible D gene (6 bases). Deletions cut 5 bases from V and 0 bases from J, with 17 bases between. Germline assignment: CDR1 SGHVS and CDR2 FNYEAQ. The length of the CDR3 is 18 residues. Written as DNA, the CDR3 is TGTGCCAGCAGCCCATATGTTGGAGGGGTCTCTGGGGCCAACGTCCTGACTTTC. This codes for CASSPYVGGVSGANVLTF.

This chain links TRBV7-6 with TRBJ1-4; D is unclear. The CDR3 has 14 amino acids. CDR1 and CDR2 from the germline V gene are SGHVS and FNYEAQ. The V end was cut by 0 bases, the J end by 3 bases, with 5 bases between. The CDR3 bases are TGTGCCAGCAGCTTAGCAGGGTCTAATGAAAAACTGTTTTTT. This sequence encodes CASSLAGSNEKLFF.

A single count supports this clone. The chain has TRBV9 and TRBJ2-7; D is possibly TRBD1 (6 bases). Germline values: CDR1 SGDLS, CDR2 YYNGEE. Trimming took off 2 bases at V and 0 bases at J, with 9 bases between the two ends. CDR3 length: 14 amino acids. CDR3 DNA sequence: TGTGCCAGCAGCGTGGGACAAAACTCCTACGAGCAGTACTTC. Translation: CASSVGQNSYEQYF.

CDR3 amino acids: CASSKGTSATYNEQFF. The CDR3 DNA is TGTGCCAGCAGTAAAGGGACTAGCGCCACCTACAATGAGCAGTTCTTC. V usage is TRBV6-6 and J usage is TRBJ2-1; 10 positions match TRBD2. Germline CDR1 and CDR2: MNHNY and SVGAGI (reference sequence). With V trimmed by 5 bases and J by 2 bases, 6 bases remained unmatched. The length of the CDR3 is 16 residues.

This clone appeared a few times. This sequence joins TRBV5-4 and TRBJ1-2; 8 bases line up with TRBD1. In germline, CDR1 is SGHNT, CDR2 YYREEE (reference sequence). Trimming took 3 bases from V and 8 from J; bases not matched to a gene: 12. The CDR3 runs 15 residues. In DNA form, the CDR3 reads TGTGCCAGCAGCTCGGAACAGGGGGACCCTAGAGGCTACACCTTC. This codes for CASSSEQGDPRGYTF.

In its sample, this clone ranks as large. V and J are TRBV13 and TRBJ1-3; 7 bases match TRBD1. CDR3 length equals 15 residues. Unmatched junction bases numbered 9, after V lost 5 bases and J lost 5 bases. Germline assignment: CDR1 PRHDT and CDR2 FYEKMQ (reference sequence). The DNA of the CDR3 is TGTGCCAGCAGCCCTGACAGGGACGGGCGAAACACCATATATTTT. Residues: CASSPDRDGRNTIYF.

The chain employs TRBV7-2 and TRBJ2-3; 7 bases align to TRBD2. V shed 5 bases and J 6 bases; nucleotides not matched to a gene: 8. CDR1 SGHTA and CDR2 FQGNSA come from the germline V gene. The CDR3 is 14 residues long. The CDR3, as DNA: TGTGCCAGCAGCCCCGGAGCGGGATACGATACGCAGTATTTT. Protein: CASSPGAGYDTQYF.

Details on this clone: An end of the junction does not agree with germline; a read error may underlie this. CDR3 DNA: TGTGCTAGCAGCTTAACGGTGGCGGGAGAAGAGACCCAGTACTTC. This translates into CASSLTVAGEETQYF. The V gene is TRBV7-7, the J gene TRBJ2-5, with 7 positions matching TRBD2. The CDR3 spans 15 residues. Germline V lookup: CDR1 SSHAT, CDR2 FNYEAQ (reference sequence).

CDR3 protein: CASSLKVRAGTDTQYF. CDR3 bases: TGTGCCAGCAGCTTGAAGGTACGGGCCGGCACAGATACGCAGTATTTT. The chain couples TRBV5-6 to TRBJ2-3, with D unclear. CDR3 size: 16 residues. Trimming shortened V by 1 base and J by 1 base, and 13 bases separated the two germline ends. CDR1 and CDR2 (germline): SGHDT, YYEEEE.

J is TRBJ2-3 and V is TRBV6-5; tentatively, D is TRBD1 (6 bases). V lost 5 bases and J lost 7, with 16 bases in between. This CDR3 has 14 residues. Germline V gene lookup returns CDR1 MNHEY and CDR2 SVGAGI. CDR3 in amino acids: CASSESDRHYTQYF. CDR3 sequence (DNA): TGTGCCAGCAGTGAATCGGACAGACACTATACGCAGTATTTT.

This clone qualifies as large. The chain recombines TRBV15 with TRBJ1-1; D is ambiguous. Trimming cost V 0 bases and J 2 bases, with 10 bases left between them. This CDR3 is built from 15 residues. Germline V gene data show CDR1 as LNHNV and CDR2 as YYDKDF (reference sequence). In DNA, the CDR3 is TGTGCCACCAGCAGAGATAGGGCGCCAAACACTGAAGCTTTCTTT. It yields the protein CATSRDRAPNTEAFF.